This TCR beta chain was retrieved from a study of blood T cell repertoires in COVID-19. Study background: COVID-19 samples from acute and convalescent phases originated in the United States, Italy and Spain.

The method was immunoSEQ multiplex PCR; TCRdb's version includes in-frame clones alone and lacks a portion of them. The sample consists of about 200,000 clones, around 80% of them appearing once. This CDR3 contains 16 residues. The germline V and J ends were trimmed by 3 bases and 1 base, with 16 bases remaining between them. The V gene's germline CDR1 is LNHDA and CDR2 SQIVND (reference sequence). This chain connects TRBV19 to TRBJ2-7; D possibly corresponds to TRBD2 (6 bases). The sample was peripheral blood. This clonotype originated in a woman aged 70-85 years with acute or convalescent COVID-19. For the CDR3, the DNA is TGTGCCAGTAGTATTCGGCGGGCTAGCGAGTCCTACGAGCAGTACTTC. Protein sequence: CASSIRRASESYEQYF.